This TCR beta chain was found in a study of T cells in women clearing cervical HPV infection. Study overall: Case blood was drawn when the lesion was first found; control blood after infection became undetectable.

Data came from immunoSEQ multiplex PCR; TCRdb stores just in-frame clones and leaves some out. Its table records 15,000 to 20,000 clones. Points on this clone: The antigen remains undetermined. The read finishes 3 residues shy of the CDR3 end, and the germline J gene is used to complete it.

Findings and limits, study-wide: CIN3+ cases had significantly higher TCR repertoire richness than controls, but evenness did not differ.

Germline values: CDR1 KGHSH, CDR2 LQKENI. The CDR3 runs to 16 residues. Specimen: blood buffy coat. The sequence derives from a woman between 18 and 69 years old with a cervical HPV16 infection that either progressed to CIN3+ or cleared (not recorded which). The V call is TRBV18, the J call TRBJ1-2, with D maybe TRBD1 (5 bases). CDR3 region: CASSPPAGGGTDTYTF. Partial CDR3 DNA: TGTGCCAGCTCACCACCAGCGGGGGGAGGCACAGATACC.